A single sample gave rise to the 17 T cell receptor beta chains below, sequenced in a study of T cell responses to AZD1222 COVID-19 vaccine. The data were produced by immunoSEQ multiplex PCR, yet TCRdb's version contains in-frame clones alone and is incomplete. The sample lists 110,000 to 150,000 clones; about 93% were seen once. The sample in question was peripheral blood, obtained on day 0 of AZD1222 vaccination. The receptors shown here come from an adult in good health.

The gene calls are TRBV27 and TRBJ1-2, with no clear D. CDR3 length: 12 residues. The ends were cut back, 5 bases at V and 8 bases at J, with 12 bases in the middle. CDR1 and CDR2 from the germline V gene are MNHEY and SMNVEV (reference sequence). The CDR3 reads CASSLAGSGYTF. The DNA of the CDR3 is TGTGCCAGCAGTCTCGCCGGGTCCGGCTACACCTTC.

This chain uses TRBV27 with TRBJ2-2; D might be TRBD2 (6 bases). Looked up from germline, CDR1 is MNHEY and CDR2 is SMNVEV (reference sequence). The CDR3 runs to 14 residues. Deletions cut 4 bases from V and 7 bases from J, with 13 bases between. CDR3 sequence: CASSSPRRGGELFF. The CDR3 nucleotides are TGTGCCAGCAGTTCCCCCCGGCGGGGCGGGGAGCTGTTTTTT.

This clone was detected only once. CDR3 protein: CASSLGPSNRNQPQHF. CDR3 bases: TGCGCCAGCAGCTTGGGCCCCAGTAACCGGAATCAGCCCCAGCATTTT. This sequence joins TRBV5-1 and TRBJ1-5; the D is unclear. The V gene's germline CDR1 is SGHRS and CDR2 YFSETQ. The CDR3 is 16 amino acids. Trimming cost V 0 bases and J 4 bases, with 14 bases left between them.

J is TRBJ1-2 and V is TRBV2; D is uncertain. V lost 0 bases to trimming and J lost 4 bases, with 21 bases between them. Looked up from germline, CDR1 is SNHLY and CDR2 is FYNNEI. The CDR3 runs to 18 residues. The CDR3 nucleotides are TGTGCCAGCAGTGAAGCTGGCCGGTTGGGAAGAGGTTTCTATGGCTACACCTTC. Amino acids: CASSEAGRLGRGFYGYTF. The full variable domain, in which reference TRBV2 and TRBJ1-2 provide the parts outside the CDR3, is EPEVTQTPSHQVTQMGQEVILRCVPISNHLYFYWYRQILGQKVEFLVSFYNNEISEKSEIFDDQFSVERPDGSNFTLKIRSTKLEDSAMYFCASSEAGRLGRGFYGYTFGSGTRLTVV.

This chain joins TRBV6-5 and TRBJ2-5; D is unclear. V lost 6 bases and J lost 7, with 15 bases in between. The CDR3 length is 13 residues. From germline, CDR1 is MNHEY and CDR2 SVGAGI. In DNA form, the CDR3 reads TGTGCCAGCAGATTAGACCCCAAGGGGACCCAGTACTTC. It translates to CASRLDPKGTQYF.

This chain joins TRBV27 and TRBJ2-7, with no clear D. The germline V and J ends were trimmed by 3 bases and 2 bases, with 11 bases remaining between them. From germline, CDR1 is MNHEY and CDR2 SMNVEV (reference sequence). The CDR3 contains 14 residues. The CDR3 DNA reads as TGTGCCAGCAGTTTCTCCGTGACCCCCTACGAGCAGTACTTC. Translation gives CASSFSVTPYEQYF.

This sequence joins TRBV2 and TRBJ1-5; D remains unclear. There are 17 residues in the CDR3. V dropped 1 base and J dropped 2 bases, with 15 bases sitting between them. Germline CDR1 and CDR2: SNHLY and FYNNEI. The DNA of the CDR3 is TGTGCCAGCAGTGAAGGGATCATACCGAGGGGCAATCAGCCCCAGCATTTT. Translating it yields CASSEGIIPRGNQPQHF.

V is TRBV29-1 and J is TRBJ2-7; D may be TRBD1 or TRBD2 (5 bases each). The CDR3 contains 14 residues. Per the germline V gene, CDR1 is SQVTM and CDR2 is ANQGSEA. The V gene lost 5 bases and the J gene lost 5 bases, with 19 bases spanning the gap. DNA for the CDR3: TGCAGCGTTTCTGACAGCTTGGGAGTCGACGAGCAGTACTTC. It specifies CSVSDSLGVDEQYF.

The chain combines TRBV14 with TRBJ2-1, with 10 bases fitting TRBD2. The germline gives CDR1 SGHDN, CDR2 FVKESK. The CDR3 runs 15 residues. V lost 1 base to trimming and J lost 7 bases; unmatched junction nucleotides: 4. The CDR3 here is CASSQASGSWNEQFF. As DNA, the CDR3 is TGTGCCAGCAGCCAAGCTAGCGGGAGCTGGAATGAGCAGTTCTTC.

The chain combines TRBV7-2 with TRBJ2-3; 7 positions match TRBD2. Trimming took 0 bases from V and 3 from J; bases not matched to a gene: 3. Germline CDR1 SGHTA, CDR2 FQGNSA. The CDR3 loop spans 15 amino acids. CDR3 in amino acids: CASSLAGGRTDTQYF. CDR3 nucleotides: TGTGCCAGCAGCTTAGCGGGAGGGCGTACAGATACGCAGTATTTT.

This chain joins TRBV28 and TRBJ1-5, with D maybe TRBD1 (6 bases). The germline gives CDR1 MDHEN, CDR2 SYDVKM. CDR3 size: 17 residues. The ends were cut back, 2 bases at V and 1 base at J, with 15 bases in the middle. This CDR3 reads CASSLPRGLGSNQPQHF. The DNA of the CDR3 is TGTGCCAGCAGTTTACCCAGGGGCTTAGGGAGCAATCAGCCCCAGCATTTT.

This chain joins TRBV11-1 and TRBJ2-1, with D tentatively TRBD2 (6 bases). Germline loops: CDR1 SGHAT, CDR2 FQDESV (reference sequence). V lost 0 bases and J 1 base, leaving 10 bases between the germline ends. The CDR3 is 16 amino acids. CDR3 sequence reads: CASSLARRESYNEQFF. The CDR3, as DNA: TGTGCCAGCAGCTTAGCGAGGAGGGAGTCCTACAATGAGCAGTTCTTC.

The chain joins TRBV29-1 to TRBJ1-2; D is ambiguous. CDR3 length equals 12 residues. The germline V and J ends were trimmed by 3 bases and 4 bases, with 9 bases remaining between them. CDR1 is SQVTM and CDR2 is ANQGSEA in the germline V gene. The DNA for the CDR3 is TGCAGCGTTGAGCAAGCAATCTATGGCTACACCTTC. Translated, it gives CSVEQAIYGYTF.

This chain links TRBV10-2 with TRBJ1-2; 9 positions agree with TRBD1. The CDR3 runs to 14 residues. CDR1 WSHSY and CDR2 SAAADI come from the germline V gene. The V and J ends lost 2 bases and 6 bases, in that order; junction bases with no gene match: 4. The CDR3 sequence: CASSEDRGFHGYTF. CDR3 DNA sequence: TGCGCCAGCAGTGAGGACAGGGGGTTTCATGGCTACACCTTC.

V and J are TRBV6-4 and TRBJ2-5; 11 bases align to TRBD1. This CDR3 spans 15 amino acids. V was clipped by 6 bases and J by 4 bases; unmatched bases: 7. Germline V gene sequence: CDR1 MRHNA, CDR2 SNTAGT. The CDR3 is CASSWTGGEGETQYF. The CDR3 DNA reads TGTGCCAGCAGCTGGACAGGGGGCGAGGGAGAGACCCAGTACTTC.

This sequence joins TRBV5-4 and TRBJ1-1; D is possibly TRBD1 (6 bases). The CDR3 consists of 14 residues. Germline-derived CDR1 and CDR2 are SGHNT and YYREEE (reference sequence). The germline V and J ends were trimmed by 4 bases and 5 bases, with 15 bases remaining between them. The CDR3 reads CASSDTGTLTEAFF. The CDR3 DNA reads as TGTGCCAGCAGCGATACAGGGACGTTGACTGAAGCTTTCTTT. Full variable domain (rest looked up from reference TRBV5-4 and TRBJ1-1): ETGVTQSPTHLIKTRGQQVTLRCSSQSGHNTVSWYQQALGQGPQFIFQYYREEENGRGNFPPRFSGLQFPNYSSELNVNALELDDSALYLCASSDTGTLTEAFFGQGTRLTVV.

The chain carries TRBV6-5 and TRBJ2-3; tentatively, D is TRBD1 (6 bases). Germline V gene sequence: CDR1 MNHEY, CDR2 SVGAGI. V lost 11 bases, J lost 6 bases, and 21 bases lay in between. This CDR3 has 14 residues. The CDR3 sequence: CAGARGSSHDTQYF. CDR3 DNA sequence: TGTGCCGGAGCAAGGGGGAGTTCCCATGATACGCAGTATTTT.